One and the same sample provided the 19 T cell receptor beta chains below, sequenced in a study of blood T cell repertoires in COVID-19 (dated by TCRdb to 2018 to 2020). The library was generated by the immunoSEQ multiplex PCR assay. As stored in TCRdb, this immuneACCESS dataset retains in-frame rearrangements with V and J assigned. A fraction of the clones does not appear; measured against another copy, unresolved V genes explain less than half of the discrepancy, and the remainder lacks a known reason. The sample table records approximately 96,000 clones; around nine tenths of these occur just once. Jointly, the top ten make up roughly 3% of the sample. The sequenced sample was peripheral blood. The receptors shown here come from a woman older than 75 with acute or convalescent COVID-19.

The chain carries TRBV27 and TRBJ1-4; no definite D call. CDR3 length equals 15 residues. V was pared by 2 bases and J by 4 bases, with 11 bases between. Per germline, CDR1 MNHEY and CDR2 SMNVEV (reference sequence). CDR3 loop: CASSLVGSDNEKLFF. CDR3 sequence (DNA): TGTGCCAGCAGTTTAGTCGGCAGCGATAATGAAAAACTGTTTTTT.

The V and J genes are TRBV2 and TRBJ1-5; TRBD1 might be the D (6 bases). The V end lost 7 bases, the J end lost 5 bases, and 12 bases lay between the germline ends. The CDR3 covers 13 residues. From germline, CDR1 is SNHLY and CDR2 FYNNEI. CDR3 DNA: TGTGCCAGCAACGGACAGAGCTATCAGCCCCAGCATTTT. This encodes CASNGQSYQPQHF.

The chain recombines TRBV24-1 with TRBJ1-2, with D unresolved. Germline CDR1 and CDR2: KGHDR and SFDVKD. The CDR3 sequence is 13 residues long. The V end lost 6 bases, the J end lost 2 bases, and 9 bases lay between the germline ends. CDR3 amino acids: CATSSPVNYGYTF. The CDR3 coding sequence is TGTGCCACCAGTAGTCCAGTAAACTATGGCTACACCTTC.

This chain links TRBV6-5 with TRBJ1-1; 9 nucleotides align to TRBD1. Germline assignment: CDR1 MNHEY and CDR2 SVGAGI. The CDR3 loop spans 16 amino acids. V shed 2 bases, J shed 0 bases, and the junction held 4 bases outside the gene matches. CDR3 sequence: CASSYPGQGMNTEAFF. The CDR3 coding sequence is TGTGCCAGCAGTTACCCAGGACAGGGGATGAACACTGAAGCTTTCTTT.

The table lists this clone with a count of one. CDR3 DNA sequence: TGTGCCAGCAGTTTCTCGCGCGAGGGAGGCTATGGCTACACCTTC. Residues: CASSFSREGGYGYTF. The chain has TRBV6-6 and TRBJ1-2; no firm D call. Germline values: CDR1 MNHNY, CDR2 SVGAGI (reference sequence). The CDR3 has 15 residues. V dropped 4 bases and J dropped 4 bases, with 16 bases sitting between them.

The chain carries TRBV7-8 and TRBJ1-2; D is unresolved. V shed 5 bases and J shed 8 bases, with 9 bases lying between them. Germline V CDR1 and CDR2: SGHVS, FQNEAQ. The CDR3 runs 11 residues. The CDR3, as DNA: TGTGCCAGCAGCCCTAAGGAGGGCTACACCTTC. Amino acid sequence: CASSPKEGYTF.

The rearrangement links TRBV7-2 to TRBJ1-1, with 9 bases aligning to TRBD1. The CDR3 is 14 residues long. V trimming: 4 bases; J trimming: 6 bases; junction bases outside the gene matches: 6. Germline V CDR1 and CDR2: SGHTA, FQGNSA. The CDR3 protein is CASSSQGAIAEAFF. For the CDR3, the DNA is TGTGCCAGCAGCTCACAGGGGGCTATAGCTGAAGCTTTCTTT.

The gene calls are TRBV7-9 and TRBJ1-1; weak D call: TRBD1 (5 bases). Germline-derived CDR1 and CDR2 are SEHNR and FQNEAQ (reference sequence). This CDR3 comprises 13 residues. The V end was cut by 5 bases, the J end by 0 bases, with 7 bases between. CDR3: CASSQQVNTEAFF. The CDR3, as DNA: TGTGCCAGCAGCCAACAGGTGAACACTGAAGCTTTCTTT.

This chain connects TRBV30 to TRBJ1-3, with no clear D. V lost 1 base to trimming and J lost 4 bases, with 8 bases between them. The germline V gene encodes CDR1 GTSNPN and CDR2 SVGIG (reference sequence). The CDR3 is 13 residues long. Here the CDR3 DNA reads TGTGCCTGGAGTGCCATTGGCGGAAACACCATATATTTT. Encoded protein: CAWSAIGGNTIYF.

The chain combines TRBV6-5 with TRBJ2-7; D might be TRBD2 (6 bases). V shed 5 bases and J shed 2 bases, with 13 bases lying between them. From germline, CDR1 is MNHEY and CDR2 SVGAGI. CDR3 length: 14 residues. The CDR3 is CASSPLATAYEQYF. The CDR3 coding sequence is TGTGCCAGCAGTCCTCTAGCGACGGCCTACGAGCAGTACTTC.

The chain uses TRBV6-2 or TRBV6-3 and TRBJ2-1; D unresolved. Looked up from germline, CDR1 is MNHEY and CDR2 is SVGEGT. The CDR3 runs 13 residues. V lost 4 bases and J 3 bases, leaving 7 bases between the germline ends. The DNA of the CDR3 is TGTGCCAGCAGTTCCAAACACTACAATGAGCAGTTCTTC. Its translation is CASSSKHYNEQFF.

Points on this clone: Different DNA sequences within this sample yield the same CDR3. The V and J genes are TRBV6-5 and TRBJ1-1; D is unresolved. The length of the CDR3 is 13 residues. The V end was cut by 0 bases, the J end by 1 base, with 3 bases between. Germline V CDR1 and CDR2: MNHEY, SVGAGI. For the CDR3, the DNA is TGTGCCAGCAGTTACTCCAGGAACACTGAAGCTTTCTTT. Translation gives CASSYSRNTEAFF.

V and J are TRBV24-1 and TRBJ1-2; a weak D match, TRBD1 (6 bases). This CDR3 has 16 amino acids. The V and J ends lost 2 bases and 7 bases respectively, with 19 bases between them. The germline CDR1 and CDR2 sequences are KGHDR and SFDVKD. The CDR3 sequence is CATSDSSGTGITGYTF. CDR3 in DNA: TGTGCCACCAGTGATTCGTCTGGAACAGGGATTACTGGCTACACCTTC.

The chain is built from TRBV5-1 and TRBJ1-2, with 7 bases fitting TRBD1. The CDR3 is 15 residues long. The V and J ends lost 2 bases and 6 bases, in that order; junction bases with no gene match: 10. CDR1 SGHRS and CDR2 YFSETQ come from the germline V gene. CDR3 amino acids: CASSLSGGAEDGYTF. The CDR3 DNA is TGCGCCAGCAGCTTATCAGGGGGTGCCGAGGATGGCTACACCTTC.

The rearrangement links TRBV28 to TRBJ2-1; TRBD2 aligns across 10 bases. V lost 6 bases, J lost 4 bases, and 15 bases stayed unmatched. CDR3 length equals 18 residues. Germline V lookup: CDR1 MDHEN, CDR2 SYDVKM. The CDR3 DNA reads as TGTGCCAGCAGGGGTTTGGTGGGAGCGGGAGGGACTTACAATGAGCAGTTCTTC. It translates to CASRGLVGAGGTYNEQFF.

This clone was counted between two and nine times. V is TRBV7-3 and J is TRBJ2-5, with 14 bases that match TRBD2. This CDR3 comprises 18 residues. Germline V lookup: CDR1 SGHTA, CDR2 FQGTGA. V shed 4 bases and J 4 bases; nucleotides not matched to a gene: 11. The CDR3 DNA follows: TGTGCCAGCAGCTCCGGACTAGCGGGAGGAGGGGCGGCAGAGACCCAGTACTTC. It codes for CASSSGLAGGGAAETQYF.

This clone was seen once. The chain links TRBV6-2 or TRBV6-3 to TRBJ2-7; weak D call: TRBD2 (7 bases). Trimming took off 2 bases at V and 3 bases at J, with 14 bases between the two ends. Germline V lookup: CDR1 MNHEY, CDR2 SVGEGT. There are 15 residues in the CDR3. CDR3 region: CASSYGGAAVYEQYF. CDR3 nucleotide sequence: TGTGCCAGCAGTTACGGGGGGGCGGCCGTCTACGAGCAGTACTTC.

The V and J genes are TRBV7-6 and TRBJ2-3, with 10 nucleotides matching TRBD2. This CDR3 spans 16 amino acids. The V gene end was trimmed by 1 base and the J gene end by 6 bases; junction bases not matched to a gene: 7. The V gene's germline CDR1 is SGHVS and CDR2 FNYEAQ. The CDR3 region is CASSLGSGGAGDTQYF. CDR3 coding DNA: TGTGCCAGCAGCTTAGGAAGCGGGGGGGCCGGTGATACGCAGTATTTT.

V is TRBV7-3 and J is TRBJ2-3, with D unclear. This CDR3 has 15 residues. V shed 5 bases and J shed 0 bases, with 12 bases lying between them. Germline V lookup: CDR1 SGHTA, CDR2 FQGTGA. The CDR3 DNA reads TGTGCCAGCAGCCCCCGAGCGACTAGCACAGATACGCAGTATTTT. It yields the protein CASSPRATSTDTQYF.